The entry below gives a single T cell receptor beta chain sequence along with its context. Here immunoSEQ multiplex PCR was the method, and the copy in TCRdb shows in-frame clones only, minus some. Among about 380,000 clones listed, 95% were seen once. This entry comes from a study of shared T cell receptors in the human thymus. Looked up from germline, CDR1 is SGHDN and CDR2 is FVKESK. The CDR3 covers 14 residues. Trimming shortened V by 0 bases and J by 7 bases, and 12 bases separated the two germline ends. Sequencing was done on a sample of thymocytes. The sequence came from a human donor. The chain uses TRBV14 and TRBJ1-1; D might be TRBD1 (6 bases). The CDR3 loop is CASSQDPTGREAFF. The DNA of the CDR3 is TGTGCCAGCAGCCAAGATCCGACAGGCCGTGAAGCTTTCTTT. Full variable domain (rest looked up from reference TRBV14 and TRBJ1-1): EAGVTQFPSHSVIEKGQTVTLRCDPISGHDNLYWYRRVMGKEIKFLLHFVKESKQDESGMPNNRFLAERTGGTYSTLKVQPAELEDSGVYFCASSQDPTGREAFFGQGTRLTVV.